One sample yielded the 27 T cell receptor beta chains listed below, sequenced in a study of shared clonotypes between healthy human individuals. This table comes from immunoSEQ multiplex PCR, and its TCRdb copy is limited to in-frame clones, with some not included. The profile shows hundreds of thousands of clones, under 80% of them singletons. Sequenced: memory CD4+ T cells sorted from blood. Specified subset: CD45RA-negative fraction. The receptors here all came from a man aged 30-40 years in good health.

The chain has TRBV29-1 and TRBJ1-2; no reliable D call. V was trimmed by 0 bases and J by 2 bases, leaving 10 bases between them. Germline loops: CDR1 SQVTM, CDR2 ANQGSEA. This CDR3 is built from 14 residues. CDR3 nucleotide sequence: TGCAGCGTTGAAGAATTCGGACGGAACTATGGCTACACCTTC. It specifies CSVEEFGRNYGYTF.

The chain links TRBV27 to TRBJ2-5; the match to TRBD2 covers 7 bases. The CDR3 is made up of 16 amino acids. Germline assignment: CDR1 MNHEY and CDR2 SMNVEV (reference sequence). V lost 3 bases to trimming and J lost 1 base; unmatched junction nucleotides: 8. DNA of the CDR3: TGTGCCAGCAGTTTGCGCCCGGCGGGAGCCCAAGAGACCCAGTACTTC. Its translation is CASSLRPAGAQETQYF.

This chain connects TRBV7-2 to TRBJ2-5; D is possibly TRBD2 (5 bases). This CDR3 contains 13 residues. The germline gives CDR1 SGHTA, CDR2 FQGNSA. V was trimmed by 6 bases and J by 5 bases, leaving 13 bases between them. CDR3 in amino acids: CASRPAAAETQYF. The CDR3, as DNA: TGTGCCAGCAGACCAGCGGCGGCGGAGACCCAGTACTTC.

This clone was picked up one time. The V and J genes are TRBV7-2 and TRBJ2-7; TRBD1 matches 7 bases. The V and J ends lost 5 bases and 2 bases, in that order; junction bases with no gene match: 12. This CDR3 is built from 16 residues. Germline-derived CDR1 and CDR2 are SGHTA and FQGNSA. The CDR3 protein is CASSPRSGTAAYEQYF. As DNA, the CDR3 is TGTGCCAGCAGCCCACGTTCCGGGACAGCTGCCTACGAGCAGTACTTC.

This chain connects TRBV6-4 to TRBJ2-3; TRBD2 matches 10 bases. V lost 3 bases, J lost 4 bases, and 7 bases stayed unmatched. This CDR3 has 16 amino acids. Per the germline V gene, CDR1 is MRHNA and CDR2 is SNTAGT. The CDR3 nucleotides are TGTGCCAGCAGTGAGTCTAGCGGGAGTAACGCAGATACGCAGTATTTT. Translating gives CASSESSGSNADTQYF.

The chain is built from TRBV28 and TRBJ2-7, with 9 bases lining up with TRBD1. Germline CDR1 and CDR2: MDHEN and SYDVKM. With 8 bases clipped from V and 3 bases from J, the junction kept 8 bases outside the gene matches. The CDR3 loop spans 14 amino acids. CDR3 loop: CASRGQGMNYEQYF. The CDR3 coding sequence is TGTGCCAGCCGGGGACAGGGAATGAACTACGAGCAGTACTTC.

This chain connects TRBV7-2 to TRBJ2-1, with unresolved D. The CDR3 loop spans 12 amino acids. Germline V gene data show CDR1 as SGHTA and CDR2 as FQGNSA. The V end lost 2 bases, the J end lost 8 bases, and 7 bases lay between the germline ends. DNA for the CDR3: TGTGCCAGCAGCTTACAGTTTGATGAGCAGTTCTTC. Translation gives CASSLQFDEQFF.

J is TRBJ2-1 and V is TRBV11-2; TRBD1 is a possible D gene (6 bases). Deletions cut 5 bases from V and 10 bases from J, with 15 bases between. Germline lookup yields CDR1 SGHAT and CDR2 FQNNGV. The CDR3 covers 13 residues. DNA of the CDR3: TGTGCCAGCAGCCGAGGGGGACAAGGAGAGCAGTTCTTC. Translated, it gives CASSRGGQGEQFF. Variable domain in full (rest from reference TRBV11-2 and TRBJ2-1): EAGVAQSPRYKIIEKRQSVAFWCNPISGHATLYWYQQILGQGPKLLIQFQNNGVVDDSQLPKDRFSAERLKGVDSTLKIQPAKLEDSAVYLCASSRGGQGEQFFGPGTRLTVL.

The chain employs TRBV6-1 and TRBJ1-2; no clear D gene. Germline-derived CDR1 and CDR2 are MNHNS and SASEGT. V lost 0 bases to trimming and J lost 6 bases, with 14 bases between them. CDR3 length: 15 residues. This chain's CDR3 is CASSEAQTAANGYTF. The CDR3 DNA reads TGTGCCAGCAGTGAAGCCCAAACAGCTGCGAATGGCTACACCTTC.

The chain employs TRBV18 and TRBJ2-1; 14 positions agree with TRBD2. The junction had 11 bases not matched to a gene; V was cut back by 1 base and J by 6 bases. The CDR3 length is 19 residues. The germline gives CDR1 KGHSH, CDR2 LQKENI. The CDR3 DNA sequence: TGTGCCAGCTCACCACTCCCGGGGACTAGCGGGAGCCGCGTCAATGAGCAGTTCTTC. Protein sequence: CASSPLPGTSGSRVNEQFF.

The chain links TRBV11-2 to TRBJ2-7; the D gene is possibly TRBD1 (6 bases). Trimming pared 0 bases from V and 2 bases from J, leaving 8 bases between. Germline assignment: CDR1 SGHAT and CDR2 FQNNGV. There are 14 residues in the CDR3. CDR3 nucleotides: TGTGCCAGCAGCTTAGACAGGGGACCCTACGAGCAGTACTTC. Encoded protein: CASSLDRGPYEQYF.

The chain combines TRBV5-5 with TRBJ1-5, with 8 bases identical to TRBD1. V trimming: 4 bases; J trimming: 5 bases; junction bases outside the gene matches: 11. Germline V gene sequence: CDR1 SGHKS, CDR2 YYEKEE (reference sequence). This CDR3 is built from 16 residues. CDR3 nucleotides: TGTGCCAGCAGCCGACACGGGACAGGAGATGATCAGCCCCAGCATTTT. Translating it yields CASSRHGTGDDQPQHF.

As to this clone: It may be a read error: a sequence one base away is much more abundant. The chain combines TRBV7-2 with TRBJ2-3, with a possible D match to TRBD2 (6 bases). CDR3 length: 16 amino acids. Per germline, CDR1 SGHTA and CDR2 FQGNSA. The CDR3 loop reads CAGSSTFGSGGDTQYF. The CDR3 nucleotides are TGTGCCGGCAGCTCTACCTTTGGTAGCGGTGGAGATACGCAGTATTTT. Variable domain in full (rest from reference TRBV7-2 and TRBJ2-3): GAGVSQSPSNKVTEKGKDVELRCDPISGHTALYWYRQSLGQGLEFLIYFQGNSAPDKSGLPSDRFSAERTGGSVSTLTIQRTQQEDSAVYLCAGSSTFGSGGDTQYFGPGTRLTVL.

The chain recombines TRBV6-4 with TRBJ2-1; the match to TRBD2 covers 14 bases. J gave up 12 bases and V 6 bases, and 4 bases lay outside the gene matches. The CDR3 consists of 13 residues. The V gene's germline CDR1 is MRHNA and CDR2 SNTAGT. For the CDR3, the DNA is TGTGCCAGCAGCCAGGGACTAGCGGGAGCGCAGTTCTTC. Its translation: CASSQGLAGAQFF.

V and J are TRBV5-4 and TRBJ2-5, with D possibly being TRBD2 (6 bases). The germline V and J ends were trimmed by 10 bases and 3 bases, with 19 bases remaining between them. Germline assignment: CDR1 SGHNT and CDR2 YYREEE (reference sequence). The CDR3 covers 14 residues. The CDR3 nucleotides are TGTGCCGTCGCCCGGGGAGGACAAAAAGAGACCCAGTACTTC. This codes for CAVARGGQKETQYF.

This clone was recorded once. The J gene is TRBJ1-2, the V gene TRBV10-2; D call uncertain. V was trimmed by 2 bases and J by 4 bases, leaving 11 bases between them. CDR3 length: 14 amino acids. Germline CDR1 is WSHSY and CDR2 is SAAADI. The CDR3 sequence: CASSESKGFYGYTF. The CDR3 bases are TGCGCCAGCAGTGAGAGTAAAGGCTTCTATGGCTACACCTTC.

The V call is TRBV18, the J call TRBJ2-7; 7 bases fit TRBD2. This CDR3 has 17 residues. The germline V gene has CDR1 KGHSH and CDR2 LQKENI. V shed 3 bases, J shed 1 base, and the junction held 12 bases outside the gene matches. Here the CDR3 reads CASSPPAMGGVSYEQYF. As DNA, the CDR3 is TGTGCCAGCTCACCGCCAGCGATGGGAGGGGTGTCCTACGAGCAGTACTTC.

The gene calls are TRBV6-6 and TRBJ2-1; the D gene is possibly TRBD1 (8 bases). Germline values: CDR1 MNHNY, CDR2 SVGAGI (reference sequence). The CDR3 length is 15 residues. Trimming took 6 bases from V and 4 from J, leaving 16 bases between them. CDR3 in amino acids: CASRTGVGGYNEQFF. The CDR3 DNA is TGTGCCAGCAGGACAGGGGTCGGGGGGTACAATGAGCAGTTCTTC.

A remark on this clone: The junction shows a germline mismatch at one end, possibly a read error. V and J are TRBV18 and TRBJ2-7; tentatively, D is TRBD1 (6 bases). Germline CDR1 KGHSH, CDR2 LQKENI. The CDR3 consists of 14 residues. CDR3 coding DNA: TGTGCCAGCTCACAACAACAGGGAGAGGACAGAATATTCTTC. Translating it yields CASSQQQGEDRIFF.

This sequence joins TRBV7-2 and TRBJ2-1; D call uncertain. Germline V lookup: CDR1 SGHTA, CDR2 FQGNSA. V was trimmed by 7 bases and J by 6 bases, leaving 16 bases between them. This CDR3 comprises 14 residues. The CDR3 DNA reads as TGTGCCAGCACCCTAAAAGGGCTAGTCAATGAGCAGTTCTTC. It is translated as CASTLKGLVNEQFF.

V usage is TRBV5-1 and J usage is TRBJ2-7; D might be TRBD1 or TRBD2, each matching 5 bases. V was shortened by 0 bases and J by 0 bases, with 7 bases between the two germline ends. This CDR3 comprises 14 residues. Germline CDR1 and CDR2: SGHRS and YFSETQ. This chain's CDR3 is CASSLAGPSYEQYF. CDR3 DNA sequence: TGCGCCAGCAGCTTGGCGGGGCCCTCCTACGAGCAGTACTTC.

The rearrangement links TRBV2 to TRBJ1-1, with TRBD1 matching over 9 bases. CDR1 SNHLY and CDR2 FYNNEI come from the germline V gene. J was trimmed by 2 bases and V by 6 bases; bases with no gene match: 7. The CDR3 is 15 amino acids. CDR3 in DNA: TGTGCCAGCAGCGGCCCGGGACAGGGAAACACTGAAGCTTTCTTT. It translates to CASSGPGQGNTEAFF. Full variable domain (outside the CDR3, taken from reference TRBV2 and TRBJ1-1): EPEVTQTPSHQVTQMGQEVILRCVPISNHLYFYWYRQILGQKVEFLVSFYNNEISEKSEIFDDQFSVERPDGSNFTLKIRSTKLEDSAMYFCASSGPGQGNTEAFFGQGTRLTVV.

A few counts support this clone. The chain carries TRBV5-1 and TRBJ1-1; D gene unclear. The V and J ends lost 0 bases and 6 bases respectively, with 9 bases between them. Germline V lookup: CDR1 SGHRS, CDR2 YFSETQ. CDR3 length equals 13 residues. This CDR3 reads CASSLAPEAEAFF. The DNA for the CDR3 is TGCGCCAGCAGCTTGGCCCCGGAGGCTGAAGCTTTCTTT.

J is TRBJ2-5 and V is TRBV2; 8 nucleotides line up with TRBD1. CDR3 size: 14 residues. V was pared by 3 bases and J by 2 bases, with 2 bases of the junction left unmatched. Germline assignment: CDR1 SNHLY and CDR2 FYNNEI. The CDR3 bases are TGTGCCAGCAGTGAGAGGACAGGGCAAGAGACCCAGTACTTC. Translated: CASSERTGQETQYF. Full variable domain (outside the CDR3, taken from reference TRBV2 and TRBJ2-5): EPEVTQTPSHQVTQMGQEVILRCVPISNHLYFYWYRQILGQKVEFLVSFYNNEISEKSEIFDDQFSVERPDGSNFTLKIRSTKLEDSAMYFCASSERTGQETQYFGPGTRLLVL.

The J gene is TRBJ1-2, the V gene TRBV19; no clear D. Germline loops: CDR1 LNHDA, CDR2 SQIVND (reference sequence). Trimming shortened V by 5 bases and J by 4 bases, and 11 bases separated the two germline ends. The CDR3 contains 13 residues. The DNA of the CDR3 is TGTGCCAGTAGTTCTGAACGGGTCTATGGCTACACCTTC. Its translation is CASSSERVYGYTF.

The chain combines TRBV7-6 with TRBJ2-6; a possible D gene is TRBD1 (6 bases). The CDR3 spans 14 residues. V lost 8 bases, J lost 10 bases, and 18 bases lay in between. Looked up from germline, CDR1 is SGHVS and CDR2 is FNYEAQ. CDR3 loop: CASEAPGQINVLTF. CDR3 coding DNA: TGTGCCAGCGAGGCGCCGGGACAAATTAACGTCCTGACTTTC. The whole variable domain, remainder taken from reference TRBV7-6 and TRBJ2-6, is GAGVSQSPRYKVTKRGQDVALRCDPISGHVSLYWYRQALGQGPEFLTYFNYEAQQDKSGLPNDRFSAERPEGSISTLTIQRTEQRDSAMYRCASEAPGQINVLTFGAGSRLTVL.

The CDR3 loop reads CARQTRGQSGYTF. The CDR3 DNA sequence: TGTGCCAGACAGACAAGAGGACAGAGTGGCTACACCTTC. The chain employs TRBV30 and TRBJ1-2, with a weak D call TRBD1 (6 bases). Germline CDR1 GTSNPN, CDR2 SVGIG (reference sequence). The CDR3 is 13 amino acids. Trimming shortened V by 8 bases and J by 7 bases, and 20 bases separated the two germline ends.